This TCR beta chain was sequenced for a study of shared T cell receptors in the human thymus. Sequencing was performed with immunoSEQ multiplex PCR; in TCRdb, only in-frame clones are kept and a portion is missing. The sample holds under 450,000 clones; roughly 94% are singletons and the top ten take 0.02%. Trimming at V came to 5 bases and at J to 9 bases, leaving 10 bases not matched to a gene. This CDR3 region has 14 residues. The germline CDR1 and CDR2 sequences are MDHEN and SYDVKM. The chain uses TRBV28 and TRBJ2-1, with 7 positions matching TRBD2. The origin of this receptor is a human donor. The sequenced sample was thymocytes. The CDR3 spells CASSRGLVAREQFF. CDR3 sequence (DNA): TGTGCCAGCAGTCGAGGACTAGTGGCCCGTGAGCAGTTCTTC.